The 10 T cell receptor beta chains listed next were all sequenced from one sample in a study of cytomegalovirus exposure and HLA in healthy donors. PCR employed 60 Vbeta and 13 Jbeta primers. The protocol was immunoSEQ multiplex PCR, while the TCRdb copy is restricted to in-frame clones and leaves out a portion. The table lists around 120,000 clones, about 68% of them singletons, with around 4% in the top ten. The sequenced sample was PBMCs. The receptors shown here come from a young man in good health and CMV-seropositive.

V and J are TRBV11-1 and TRBJ1-3, with a weak D call TRBD1 (6 bases). CDR1 SGHAT and CDR2 FQDESV come from the germline V gene (reference sequence). V was trimmed by 5 bases and J by 4 bases, leaving 15 bases between them. The CDR3 loop spans 15 amino acids. CDR3 nucleotides: TGTGCCAGCAGCAACTACAGGGTTCTCGGAAACACCATATATTTT. It yields the protein CASSNYRVLGNTIYF.

The gene calls are TRBV6-1 and TRBJ2-7; D is unresolved. Germline V gene data show CDR1 as MNHNS and CDR2 as SASEGT. CDR3 size: 14 residues. The ends were cut back, 2 bases at V and 4 bases at J, with 12 bases in the middle. The CDR3 DNA is TGTGCCAGCAGTGAACCGAGACTTAATTACGAGCAGTACTTC. Residues: CASSEPRLNYEQYF.

This clone showed up just a few times. CDR3 sequence reads: CASSEGGQQLLFF. In nucleotides, the CDR3 is TGTGCCAGCAGTGAAGGGGGCCAGCAGCTCTTGTTTTTT. The gene calls are TRBV2 and TRBJ1-4; a weak D match, TRBD1 (5 bases). The CDR3 has 13 residues. V lost 1 base to trimming and J lost 15 bases, with 15 bases between them. Germline V gives CDR1 SNHLY, CDR2 FYNNEI.

In its sample, this clone was seen once. The chain recombines TRBV7-9 with TRBJ2-1, with D tentatively TRBD1 (6 bases). The CDR3 loop spans 14 amino acids. Trimming pared 5 bases from V and 5 bases from J, leaving 13 bases between. Per germline, CDR1 SEHNR and CDR2 FQNEAQ (reference sequence). The CDR3 DNA reads as TGTGCCAGCAGCGGGCCGGACAGAGACAATGAGCAGTTCTTC. It yields the protein CASSGPDRDNEQFF.

The rearrangement joins TRBV7-2 to TRBJ1-6; 9 positions agree with TRBD1. This CDR3 comprises 15 residues. Germline V gene sequence: CDR1 SGHTA, CDR2 FQGNSA. V was clipped by 5 bases and J by 5 bases; unmatched bases: 4. This CDR3 reads CASSHGQGNNSPLHF. CDR3 coding DNA: TGTGCCAGCAGCCACGGACAGGGGAATAATTCACCCCTCCACTTT.

The chain has TRBV6-5 and TRBJ1-6, with TRBD1 identical over 7 bases. The CDR3 loop spans 14 amino acids. The germline CDR1 and CDR2 sequences are MNHEY and SVGAGI. V lost 5 bases, J lost 10 bases, and 8 bases stayed unmatched. Here the CDR3 DNA reads TGTGCCAGCAGTGCAGACAGGGCCATCTCACCCCTCCACTTT. Protein product: CASSADRAISPLHF.

This clone was seen a few times. The chain has TRBV28 and TRBJ2-2; 7 bases align to TRBD2. Germline V gene sequence: CDR1 MDHEN, CDR2 SYDVKM. V dropped 5 bases and J dropped 3; count of bases not matched to a gene: 6. The CDR3 totals 15 residues. CDR3 residues: CASSPTAGYTGELFF. As DNA, the CDR3 is TGTGCCAGCAGTCCCACAGCGGGGTACACCGGGGAGCTGTTTTTT. Drawing the rest from reference TRBV28 and TRBJ2-2, the complete variable domain is DVKVTQSSRYLVKRTGEKVFLECVQDMDHENMFWYRQDPGLGLRLIYFSYDVKMKEKGDIPEGYSVSREKKERFSLILESASTNQTSMYLCASSPTAGYTGELFFGEGSRLTVL.

This clone was found a few times. The CDR3 DNA reads as TGTGCCAGCAGTGATACGGAGCGCAATCAGCCCCAGCATTTT. It translates to CASSDTERNQPQHF. V and J are TRBV2 and TRBJ1-5; D is undetermined. With 3 bases removed from V and 2 bases from J, the gap between germline ends came to 8 bases. The CDR3 has 14 amino acids. The germline V gene has CDR1 SNHLY and CDR2 FYNNEI.

This clone was seen a few times. V usage is TRBV19 and J usage is TRBJ2-1; 9 bases agree with TRBD2. CDR1 is LNHDA, CDR2 SQIVND, per germline (reference sequence). The CDR3 loop spans 15 amino acids. The ends lost 2 bases at V and 5 bases at J; junction bases unmatched: 4. CDR3 sequence (DNA): TGTGCCAGTAGTATACTCCTAGCGGGAAACAATGAGCAGTTCTTC. It yields the protein CASSILLAGNNEQFF.

This clone was recorded once. The chain employs TRBV30 and TRBJ1-4, with 7 bases that match TRBD1. CDR3 length equals 14 residues. Germline CDR1 reads GTSNPN; CDR2 reads SVGIG (reference sequence). The CDR3 nucleotides read TGTGCTACCAATCCGTCAGGGGGAGGTGAAAAACTGTTTTTT. Residues: CATNPSGGGEKLFF.